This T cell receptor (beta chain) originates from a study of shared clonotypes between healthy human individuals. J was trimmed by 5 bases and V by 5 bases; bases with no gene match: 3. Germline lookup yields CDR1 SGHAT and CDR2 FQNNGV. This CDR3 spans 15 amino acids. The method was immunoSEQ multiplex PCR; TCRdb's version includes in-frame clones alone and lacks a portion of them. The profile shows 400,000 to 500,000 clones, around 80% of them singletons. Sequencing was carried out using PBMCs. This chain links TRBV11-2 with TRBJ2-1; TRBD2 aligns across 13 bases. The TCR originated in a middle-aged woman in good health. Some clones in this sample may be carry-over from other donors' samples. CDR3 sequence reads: CASSALAGGHNEQFF. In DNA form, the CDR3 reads TGTGCCAGCAGCGCACTAGCGGGAGGGCACAATGAGCAGTTCTTC.